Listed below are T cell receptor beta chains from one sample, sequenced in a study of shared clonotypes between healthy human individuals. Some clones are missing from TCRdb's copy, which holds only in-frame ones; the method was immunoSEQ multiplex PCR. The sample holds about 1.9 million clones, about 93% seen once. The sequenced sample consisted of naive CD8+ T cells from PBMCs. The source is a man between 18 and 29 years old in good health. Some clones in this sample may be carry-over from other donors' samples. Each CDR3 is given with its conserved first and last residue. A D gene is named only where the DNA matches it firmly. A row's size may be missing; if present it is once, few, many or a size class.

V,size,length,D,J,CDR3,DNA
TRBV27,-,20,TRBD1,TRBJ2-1,CASSFWFQKLTGGSYNEQFF,TGTGCCAGCAGTTTTTGGTTCCAAAAATTGACAGGGGGATCCTACAATGAGCAGTTCTTC
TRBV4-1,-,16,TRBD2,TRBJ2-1,CASSLLEREYGNEQFF,TGCGCCAGCAGCCTTCTGGAGCGGGAGTACGGCAATGAGCAGTTCTTC
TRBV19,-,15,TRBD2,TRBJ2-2,CASSFGLAGVGELFF,TGTGCCAGTAGTTTTGGGCTAGCGGGAGTCGGGGAGCTGTTTTTT
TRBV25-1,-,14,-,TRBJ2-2,CASSSDLRTGELFF,TGTGCCAGCAGTTCCGATCTCCGGACCGGGGAGCTGTTTTTT
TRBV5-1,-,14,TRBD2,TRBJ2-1,CASIYGGGQSEQFF,TGCGCCAGCATCTATGGGGGAGGGCAGTCTGAGCAGTTCTTC
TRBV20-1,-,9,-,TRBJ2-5,CSASRDQYF,TGCAGTGCTAGTCGAGACCAGTACTTC
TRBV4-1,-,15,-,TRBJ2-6,CASSPGDSGANVLTF,TGCGCCAGCAGCCCAGGGGACTCTGGGGCCAACGTCCTGACTTTC
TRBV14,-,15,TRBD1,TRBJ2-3,CASRQGARGTDTQYF,TGTGCCAGCAGGCAGGGGGCACGGGGCACAGATACGCAGTATTTT
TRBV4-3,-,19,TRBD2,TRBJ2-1,CASSQDGLAGGPYLNEQFF,TGCGCCAGCAGCCAAGATGGCCTAGCGGGAGGGCCATATCTCAATGAGCAGTTCTTC
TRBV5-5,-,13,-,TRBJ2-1,CASSLVLEYEQFF,TGTGCCAGCAGCTTGGTACTAGAGTATGAGCAGTTCTTC
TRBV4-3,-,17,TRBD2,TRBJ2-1,CASSHWTSLPPGGEQFF,TGCGCCAGCAGCCACTGGACTAGCCTACCCCCAGGAGGTGAGCAGTTCTTC
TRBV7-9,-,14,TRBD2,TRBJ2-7,CASSLVRGIDEQYF,TGTGCCAGCAGCTTAGTGCGGGGGATTGACGAGCAGTACTTC
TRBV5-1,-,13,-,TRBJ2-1,CASSSAGYNEQFF,TGCGCCAGCAGCTCCGCGGGCTACAATGAGCAGTTCTTC
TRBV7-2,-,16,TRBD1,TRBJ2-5,CASSARPGGIQETQYF,TGTGCCAGCAGCGCCCGGCCAGGGGGCATCCAAGAGACCCAGTACTTC
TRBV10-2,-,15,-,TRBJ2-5,CASSEQNRAGETQYF,TGCGCCAGCAGTGAGCAAAACAGGGCGGGAGAGACCCAGTACTTC
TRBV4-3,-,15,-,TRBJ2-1,CASSQGGATDDEQFF,TGCGCCAGCAGCCAGGGCGGAGCTACCGATGATGAGCAGTTCTTC
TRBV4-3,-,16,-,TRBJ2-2,CASSQDPVGNTGELFF,TGCGCCAGCAGCCAAGATCCGGTGGGAAACACCGGGGAGCTGTTTTTT
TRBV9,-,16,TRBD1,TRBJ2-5,CASSVGTGELWETQYF,TGTGCCAGCAGCGTAGGGACAGGGGAGTTATGGGAGACCCAGTACTTC
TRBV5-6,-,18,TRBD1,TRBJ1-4,CASSSRQGLVSTNEKLFF,TGTGCCAGCAGCTCGAGACAGGGTCTTGTTTCAACTAATGAAAAACTGTTTTTT
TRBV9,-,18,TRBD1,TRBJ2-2,CASSGARGQSSNTGELFF,TGTGCCAGCAGCGGTGCCCGGGGACAGTCTTCGAACACCGGGGAGCTGTTTTTT
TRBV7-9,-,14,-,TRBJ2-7,CASRAGVGPYEQYF,TGTGCCAGCAGGGCTGGAGTGGGGCCCTACGAGCAGTACTTC
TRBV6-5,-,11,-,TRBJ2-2,CASSSDGELFF,TGTGCCAGCAGTTCGGACGGGGAGCTGTTTTTT
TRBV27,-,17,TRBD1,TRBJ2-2,CASSPILGTGVSGELFF,TGTGCCAGCAGTCCCATCTTGGGGACAGGGGTGTCCGGGGAGCTGTTTTTT
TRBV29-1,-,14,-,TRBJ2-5,CSGGTGNLQETQYF,TGCAGCGGGGGAACAGGGAACCTCCAAGAGACCCAGTACTTC
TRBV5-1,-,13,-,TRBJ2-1,CASSWADYNEQFF,TGCGCCAGCAGCTGGGCGGACTACAATGAGCAGTTCTTC
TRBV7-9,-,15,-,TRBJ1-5,CASSSDAGGWQPQHF,TGTGCCAGCAGCTCAGATGCGGGGGGTTGGCAGCCCCAGCATTTT
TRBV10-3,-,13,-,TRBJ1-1,CATLAEVNTEAFF,TGTGCCACCTTGGCAGAGGTTAACACTGAAGCTTTCTTT
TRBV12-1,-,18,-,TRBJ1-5,CASSPNVVQTYSNQPQHF,TGTGCCAGCAGTCCAAACGTCGTACAGACTTATAGCAATCAGCCCCAGCATTTT
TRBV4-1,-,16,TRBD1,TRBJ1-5,CASSLSQGDSNQPQHF,TGCGCCAGCAGCCTCAGTCAGGGGGATAGCAATCAGCCCCAGCATTTT
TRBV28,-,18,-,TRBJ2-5,CASSLPPGVRTGQETQYF,TGTGCCAGCAGTTTACCCCCGGGGGTCCGTACGGGTCAAGAGACCCAGTACTTC
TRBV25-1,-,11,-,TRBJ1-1,CASSLGLEAFF,TGTGCCAGCAGCTTGGGGCTAGAAGCTTTCTTT
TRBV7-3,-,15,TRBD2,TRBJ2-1,CASSFTSAPGNEQFF,TGTGCCAGCAGCTTCACTAGCGCCCCCGGCAATGAGCAGTTCTTC
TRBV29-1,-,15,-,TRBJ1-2,CSVELTGTASGGYTF,TGCAGCGTTGAGCTAACCGGGACGGCATCTGGTGGCTACACCTTC
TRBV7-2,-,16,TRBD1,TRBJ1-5,CASSEDRAGSNQPQHF,TGTGCCAGCAGCGAAGACAGGGCGGGTAGCAATCAGCCCCAGCATTTT
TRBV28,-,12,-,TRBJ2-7,CASSPRPYEQYF,TGTGCCAGCAGCCCCAGGCCCTACGAGCAGTACTTC
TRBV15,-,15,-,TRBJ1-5,CATSRGLGGNQPQHF,TGTGCCACCAGCAGAGGATTAGGTGGGAATCAGCCCCAGCATTTT
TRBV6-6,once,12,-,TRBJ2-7,CASSYGASEQYF,TGTGCCAGCAGTTACGGGGCTTCCGAGCAGTACTTC
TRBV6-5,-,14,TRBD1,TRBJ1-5,CASSGGGEDQPQHF,TGTGCCAGTTCAGGGGGGGGTGAAGATCAGCCCCAGCATTTT
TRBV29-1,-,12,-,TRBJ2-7,CSAGDDNYEQYF,TGCAGCGCAGGGGACGACAACTACGAGCAGTACTTC
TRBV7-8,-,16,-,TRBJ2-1,CASSFRLPDTSNEQFF,TGTGCCAGCAGCTTTAGACTTCCCGATACTTCCAATGAGCAGTTCTTC
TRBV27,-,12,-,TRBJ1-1,CASRWGDTEAFF,TGTGCCAGCAGGTGGGGGGATACTGAAGCTTTCTTT